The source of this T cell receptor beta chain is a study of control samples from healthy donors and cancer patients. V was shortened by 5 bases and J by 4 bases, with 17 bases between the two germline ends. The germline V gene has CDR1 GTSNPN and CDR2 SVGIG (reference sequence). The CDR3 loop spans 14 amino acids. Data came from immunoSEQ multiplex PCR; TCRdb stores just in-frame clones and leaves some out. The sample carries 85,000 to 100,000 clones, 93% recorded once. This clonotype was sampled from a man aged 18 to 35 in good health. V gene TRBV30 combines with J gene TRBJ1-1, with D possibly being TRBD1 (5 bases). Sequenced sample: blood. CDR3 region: CAWWTGRRGTEAFF. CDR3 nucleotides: TGTGCCTGGTGGACCGGGAGAAGGGGCACTGAAGCTTTCTTT.